The 21 T cell receptor beta chains in this list originate from one sample, sequenced in a study of Tregs in tolerant kidney transplant recipients (dated by TCRdb to the late 2010s). Libraries were constructed by the immunoSEQ multiplex PCR assay. The table was pulled from immuneACCESS by TCRdb, which kept in-frame rearrangements only. Such tables lose some clones; where checked, under half of the loss comes from unresolved V genes, and the rest has no known cause. This sample holds tens of thousands of clones; approximately 93% were observed only once. Together, the top ten hold approximately 0.5% of the sample. Taken with the paper, the label for time point translates to: blood sample drawn before combined kidney and bone marrow transplant. The input for sequencing was CD4+ T cells from blood, taken before the transplant. The receptors come from a human donor who received a combined kidney and bone marrow transplant.

This clone has more than one count but fewer than ten. This sequence joins TRBV2 and TRBJ2-7, with a possible D match to TRBD2 (5 bases). The CDR3 loop spans 12 amino acids. Trimming took 4 bases from V and 5 from J, leaving 9 bases between them. Germline-derived CDR1 and CDR2 are SNHLY and FYNNEI. CDR3 amino acids: CASSADSDEQYF. Written as DNA, the CDR3 is TGTGCCAGCAGTGCGGACTCTGACGAGCAGTACTTC.

The V call is TRBV2, the J call TRBJ1-2; 7 bases align to TRBD1. V was clipped by 8 bases and J by 9 bases; unmatched bases: 9. The CDR3 extends over 12 amino acids. Germline V lookup: CDR1 SNHLY, CDR2 FYNNEI. The CDR3 protein is CASRDSSASYTF. The CDR3 region has the DNA TGTGCCAGCCGGGACAGCTCCGCTAGCTACACCTTC.

The V and J genes are TRBV4-2 and TRBJ2-1; D is uncertain. Germline V gives CDR1 LGHNA, CDR2 YNFKEQ. The germline V and J ends were trimmed by 3 bases and 0 bases, with 6 bases remaining between them. The CDR3 has 14 residues. CDR3 nucleotides: TGTGCCAGCAGCCACCCGAGCTCCTACAATGAGCAGTTCTTC. As protein: CASSHPSSYNEQFF.

This clone is a singleton in its sample. V is TRBV29-1 and J is TRBJ1-2; 10 bases are shared with TRBD1. CDR1 is SQVTM and CDR2 is ANQGSEA in the germline V gene. The length of the CDR3 is 13 residues. V dropped 7 bases and J dropped 4; count of bases not matched to a gene: 6. CDR3 in amino acids: CSGGQGDSYGYTF. Here the CDR3 DNA reads TGCAGCGGCGGACAGGGGGATAGCTATGGCTACACCTTC. Full variable domain (missing parts from reference TRBV29-1 and TRBJ1-2): SAVISQKPSRDICQRGTSLTIQCQVDSQVTMMFWYRQQPGQSLTLIATANQGSEATYESGFVIDKFPISRPNLTFSTLTVSNMSPEDSSIYLCSGGQGDSYGYTFGSGTRLTVV.

This clone was detected once. This chain uses TRBV7-3 with TRBJ1-2; TRBD1 matches 8 bases. The ends lost 5 bases at V and 6 bases at J; junction bases unmatched: 8. The CDR3 is 14 residues long. Germline CDR1 is SGHTA and CDR2 is FQGTGA. The CDR3 DNA is TGTGCCAGCAGCGGGCCAGGGGGCGGTGATGGCTACACCTTC. Translation: CASSGPGGGDGYTF.

The chain joins TRBV5-1 to TRBJ2-4; a possible D gene is TRBD2 (6 bases). Per the germline V gene, CDR1 is SGHRS and CDR2 is YFSETQ. The CDR3 covers 16 residues. Between the trimmed V and J ends, which lost 0 bases and 7 bases, there was a span of 17 bases. CDR3 sequence: CASSLETWAAGNIQYF. CDR3 sequence (DNA): TGCGCCAGCAGCTTGGAGACTTGGGCGGCGGGGAACATTCAGTACTTC.

The CDR3 reads CASSPSGGTEAFF. In DNA, the CDR3 is TGTGCCAGCAGTCCCTCGGGAGGTACTGAAGCTTTCTTT. The rearrangement joins TRBV27 to TRBJ1-1; no reliable D call. Germline V CDR1 and CDR2: MNHEY, SMNVEV (reference sequence). Trimming took 5 bases from V and 5 from J, leaving 12 bases between them. The CDR3 is made up of 13 amino acids.

The J gene is TRBJ2-1, the V gene TRBV10-3, with TRBD2 identical over 11 bases. Trimming at V came to 3 bases and at J to 12 bases, leaving 1 base not matched to a gene. The CDR3 extends over 12 amino acids. Germline-derived CDR1 and CDR2 are ENHRY and SYGVKD. This CDR3 is CAISDLAGGQFF. Here the CDR3 DNA reads TGTGCCATCAGTGATCTAGCGGGAGGGCAGTTCTTC.

This chain connects TRBV6-6 to TRBJ2-3; the D gene is possibly TRBD2 (5 bases). This CDR3 has 13 amino acids. The V and J ends lost 5 bases and 3 bases respectively, with 9 bases between them. Germline V gene lookup returns CDR1 MNHNY and CDR2 SVGAGI (reference sequence). The CDR3 DNA reads as TGTGCCAGCAGTCCCCAGCGGACAGATACGCAGTATTTT. Residues: CASSPQRTDTQYF.

With regard to this clone: Germline is not matched at one junction end, which may reflect a read error. The V call is TRBV7-3, the J call TRBJ1-1; TRBD1 matches at 7 bases. Germline CDR1 SGHTA, CDR2 FQGTGA. There are 13 residues in the CDR3. CDR3 coding DNA: TGTGCCAGCAGCCCGACAGGGAACACTGAAGCTTCCTTT. It codes for CASSPTGNTEASF.

The rearrangement joins TRBV19 to TRBJ1-2; D gene unclear. V lost 7 bases and J 2 bases, leaving 11 bases between the germline ends. The CDR3 has 13 amino acids. Per the germline V gene, CDR1 is LNHDA and CDR2 is SQIVND (reference sequence). The DNA for the CDR3 is TGTGCCAGTAACGGCGGTTCAAACTATGGCTACACCTTC. Protein product: CASNGGSNYGYTF.

In this sample, this clone turned up a few times. The rearrangement joins TRBV19 to TRBJ1-1; no clear D gene. The germline V gene has CDR1 LNHDA and CDR2 SQIVND (reference sequence). The CDR3 extends over 13 amino acids. V was cut by 9 bases and J by 3 bases, with 14 bases left in between. CDR3 loop: CASRLGWDTEAFF. The CDR3 DNA sequence: TGTGCCAGCAGACTAGGCTGGGACACTGAAGCTTTCTTT.

The rearrangement joins TRBV5-6 to TRBJ2-1; 10 bases fit TRBD1. CDR3 length: 15 residues. The trim removed 2 bases at V and 6 bases at J, leaving 5 bases unmatched. The germline gives CDR1 SGHDT, CDR2 YYEEEE. The CDR3 region has the DNA TGTGCCAGCAGCTTCGACAGGGGGCCGTTCAATGAGCAGTTCTTC. Translated: CASSFDRGPFNEQFF.

CDR3 nucleotides: TGCGCCAGCAGCAAAGGGACAGACACAAACCAGTACTTC. Translation gives CASSKGTDTNQYF. This rearrangement joins TRBV5-1 to TRBJ2-5; 7 bases match TRBD1. The V and J ends lost 4 bases and 10 bases, in that order; junction bases with no gene match: 10. The CDR3 extends over 13 amino acids. Germline V gives CDR1 SGHRS, CDR2 YFSETQ. Based on the CDR3 plus reference TRBV5-1 and TRBJ2-5, the full variable domain is KAGVTQTPRYLIKTRGQQVTLSCSPISGHRSVSWYQQTPGQGLQFLFEYFSETQRNKGNFPGRFSGRQFSNSRSEMNVSTLELGDSALYLCASSKGTDTNQYFGPGTRLLVL.

This clone showed up just once. This chain uses TRBV5-1 with TRBJ1-1; D gene ambiguous. Trimming took 4 bases from V and 0 from J, leaving 19 bases between them. Germline CDR1 and CDR2: SGHRS and YFSETQ. CDR3 size: 17 residues. The CDR3 bases are TGCGCCAGCAGCCGATTGTCTAAAACCGACATGAACACTGAAGCTTTCTTT. Amino acids: CASSRLSKTDMNTEAFF.

The CDR3 DNA follows: TGTGCCAGCAGCCCGGGACTACCATCCTACAATGAGCAGTTCTTC. Translation: CASSPGLPSYNEQFF. J is TRBJ2-1 and V is TRBV7-3; 7 bases are shared with TRBD2. Germline-derived CDR1 and CDR2 are SGHTA and FQGTGA. There are 15 residues in the CDR3. With 5 bases clipped from V and 1 base from J, the junction kept 5 bases outside the gene matches.

The CDR3 nucleotides are TGTGCCAGCAGTTCCCTCAACGCGGGAGGGCCCTACGAGCAGTACTTC. Translated: CASSSLNAGGPYEQYF. V usage is TRBV27 and J usage is TRBJ2-7; 9 positions agree with TRBD2. Germline V gene lookup returns CDR1 MNHEY and CDR2 SMNVEV (reference sequence). Unmatched junction bases numbered 9, after V lost 4 bases and J lost 2 bases. CDR3 size: 16 residues.

This clone has only one observation. The V and J genes are TRBV30 and TRBJ2-7, with 7 bases identical to TRBD2. This CDR3 has 15 residues. The ends lost 0 bases at V and 2 bases at J; junction bases unmatched: 7. Germline lookup yields CDR1 GTSNPN and CDR2 SVGIG (reference sequence). The CDR3 coding sequence is TGTGCCTGGAGTGTACGAAAAGGGAGGGCCTACGAGCAGTACTTC. Its translation is CAWSVRKGRAYEQYF.

This rearrangement joins TRBV7-3 to TRBJ2-1, with D hard to call. The CDR3 has 15 residues. Trimming left V 1 base short and J 4 bases short, with 11 bases between. Germline values: CDR1 SGHTA, CDR2 FQGTGA. The CDR3 here is CASSLRASDYNEQFF. The CDR3 DNA reads TGTGCCAGCAGCTTAAGGGCATCTGATTACAATGAGCAGTTCTTC.

The chain is built from TRBV4-3 and TRBJ1-2; D may be TRBD1 (5 bases). CDR3 length equals 15 residues. Trimming cost V 0 bases and J 5 bases, with 13 bases left between them. From germline, CDR1 is LGHNA and CDR2 YSLEER. The CDR3 reads CASSQDAGRGYGYTF. Written as DNA, the CDR3 is TGCGCCAGCAGCCAAGATGCGGGGCGGGGGTATGGCTACACCTTC.

The J gene is TRBJ2-1, the V gene TRBV5-1, with TRBD1 matching over 8 bases. The CDR3 loop spans 18 amino acids. V lost 3 bases to trimming and J lost 1 base; unmatched junction nucleotides: 12. CDR1 is SGHRS and CDR2 is YFSETQ in the germline V gene. The CDR3 nucleotides read TGCGCCAGCAGCTCCGGGCTACAGGGGGTTTTATCCTACAATGAGCAGTTCTTC. This translates into CASSSGLQGVLSYNEQFF.